Below, 8 T cell receptor beta chains from the same sample are listed, as sequenced in a study of CD8 T cells in ankylosing spondylitis. TCRdb processed the 5' RACE reads anew with MiXCR; each CDR3 protein has one entry. The sample has approximately 90,000 distinct CDR3 sequences; roughly 8.3% are singletons. Sequenced: blood, either unsorted or a sorted T cell fraction (not recorded which). All receptors come from a male donor with ankylosing spondylitis or in good health (not recorded which).

In its sample, this clonotype was seen many times. The V call is TRBV10-3, the J call TRBJ1-1; D is uncertain. The V and J ends lost 0 bases and 0 bases respectively, with 2 bases between them. This CDR3 contains 13 residues. Germline CDR1 reads ENHRY; CDR2 reads SYGVKD. The CDR3: CAISESVNTEAFF. The CDR3 DNA reads as TGTGCCATCAGTGAGTCTGTGAACACTGAAGCTTTCTTT.

This clonotype was seen at least ten times. The rearrangement links TRBV2 to TRBJ1-5; D unresolved. The germline gives CDR1 SNHLY, CDR2 FYNNEI. The V gene lost 6 bases and the J gene lost 1 base, with 7 bases spanning the gap. This CDR3 comprises 13 residues. The chain's CDR3 is CASREDSNQPQHF. The CDR3 DNA reads TGTGCCAGCAGAGAGGACAGCAATCAGCCCCAGCATTTT.

This clonotype was recorded at least ten times. This chain connects TRBV5-1 to TRBJ2-1, with 9 bases matching TRBD1. With V trimmed by 0 bases and J by 5 bases, 9 bases remained unmatched. Looked up from germline, CDR1 is SGHRS and CDR2 is YFSETQ. The CDR3 loop spans 17 amino acids. DNA for the CDR3: TGCGCCAGCAGCTTGGCTACCGGGACAGGGCTTCACAATGAGCAGTTCTTC. Residues: CASSLATGTGLHNEQFF.

Many counts were recorded for this clonotype. The rearrangement links TRBV28 to TRBJ1-5, with 7 bases lining up with TRBD1. V dropped 9 bases and J dropped 0; count of bases not matched to a gene: 17. The germline V gene has CDR1 MDHEN and CDR2 SYDVKM. The CDR3 is 18 amino acids. The CDR3 sequence: CARGPLNRGRYSNQPQHF. The DNA for the CDR3 is TGTGCCAGGGGGCCCCTTAACAGGGGACGGTATAGCAATCAGCCCCAGCATTTT.

This chain uses TRBV4-2 with TRBJ1-2, with a possible D match to TRBD1 (6 bases). Germline V gives CDR1 LGHNA, CDR2 YNFKEQ. V shed 0 bases and J shed 8 bases, with 13 bases lying between them. The CDR3 is made up of 14 amino acids. The CDR3 is CASSQDWGQAGYTF. The CDR3 DNA sequence: TGTGCCAGCAGCCAAGATTGGGGGCAGGCGGGCTACACCTTC.

The CDR3 region is CASSSTGPTGLETQYF. CDR3 coding DNA: TGTGCCAGCAGTTCTACAGGCCCCACCGGACTCGAGACCCAGTACTTC. The genes are TRBV6-5 and TRBJ2-5; D might be TRBD1 or TRBD2, each matching 5 bases. The CDR3 has 16 amino acids. Germline V gives CDR1 MNHEY, CDR2 SVGAGI. The V end was cut by 4 bases, the J end by 5 bases, with 20 bases between.

Ten or more counts support this clonotype. The rearrangement joins TRBV18 to TRBJ2-5, with TRBD1 as a possible D gene (5 bases). V was cut by 1 base and J by 5 bases, with 11 bases left in between. CDR1 and CDR2 (germline): KGHSH, LQKENI. The CDR3 consists of 14 residues. In nucleotides, the CDR3 is TGTGCCAGCTCACCACGCAGGGAACTGGAGACCCAGTACTTC. This gives the protein CASSPRRELETQYF. The whole variable domain, filled in from reference TRBV18 and TRBJ2-5, reads NAGVMQNPRHLVRRRGQEARLRCSPMKGHSHVYWYRQLPEEGLKFMVYLQKENIIDESGMPKERFSAEFPKEGPSILRIQQVVRGDSAAYFCASSPRRELETQYFGPGTRLLVL.

The V call is TRBV29-1, the J call TRBJ1-1; D unclear. Germline assignment: CDR1 SQVTM and CDR2 ANQGSEA. V shed 1 base and J shed 1 base, with 7 bases lying between them. The CDR3 consists of 13 residues. CDR3 coding DNA: TGCAGCGTTGAAGGGCAGCGGAACACTGAAGCTTTCTTT. This sequence encodes CSVEGQRNTEAFF.